The clone carrying this T cell receptor beta chain has at least ten counts. This entry belongs to a study of human T cells and chemical hapten exposure. The CDR3 spans 16 residues. V was trimmed by 2 bases and J by 3 bases, leaving 16 bases between them. Germline V gene data show CDR1 as MNHEY and CDR2 as SVGEGT. The sample's time point: patch test 1, 2 weeks after DPC sensitization. Treatment of the sample: therapeutic diphenylcyclopropenone sensitization with weekly scalp DPC. For the library, individual cDNA molecules each received unique molecular identifiers. MiXCR, run by TCRdb on the RACE reads, gives a single entry per CDR3 protein. The data hold tens of thousands of distinct CDR3 sequences, with about 11% observed a single time.

The chain uses TRBV6-2 or TRBV6-3 and TRBJ2-5; the D gene is possibly TRBD1 (6 bases). This sample comprised whole blood, obtained in connection with sensitization to the hapten diphenylcyclopropenone (DPC). The receptor was isolated from a woman between 50 and 59 years old with alopecia areata. Some clones in this sample may be carry-over from other donors' samples. The chain's CDR3 is CASSYVLGDKKETQYF. DNA for the CDR3: TGTGCCAGCAGTTACGTCTTGGGGGACAAGAAAGAGACCCAGTACTTC.